The next 14 T cell receptor beta chains were all read from a single sample in a study of early T cells in non-severe SARS-CoV-2 infection. TCRdb fed the 5' RACE reads into MiXCR, producing one record per CDR3 protein. Of 76,000 or so distinct CDR3 sequences detected, roughly 12% appear once; the ten largest clones hold around 4.7%. Sequenced material: whole blood. These receptors all stem from an adult who was a healthcare worker with PCR-confirmed SARS-CoV-2 infection or an uninfected control (not recorded which).

This sequence joins TRBV7-2 and TRBJ2-7; D uncertain. With 0 bases removed from V and 0 bases from J, the gap between germline ends came to 6 bases. In germline, CDR1 is SGHTA, CDR2 FQGNSA. CDR3 length: 14 amino acids. The CDR3 DNA sequence: TGTGCCAGCAGCTTAGCTGGATACTCCTACGAGCAGTACTTC. Its protein product is CASSLAGYSYEQYF.

This chain uses TRBV20-1 with TRBJ2-1; 7 nucleotides match TRBD2. The trim removed 5 bases at V and 0 bases at J, leaving 4 bases unmatched. Germline-derived CDR1 and CDR2 are DFQATT and SNEGSKA (reference sequence). The CDR3 runs 14 residues. The DNA of the CDR3 is TGCAGTGCTCATTCGGGGGGCTCCTACAATGAGCAGTTCTTC. Amino acids: CSAHSGGSYNEQFF.

This clonotype turned up a few times. This chain links TRBV30 with TRBJ1-5; a possible D gene is TRBD1 (5 bases). V was trimmed by 0 bases and J by 1 base, leaving 7 bases between them. CDR1 and CDR2 from the germline V gene are GTSNPN and SVGIG (reference sequence). The CDR3 runs 14 residues. This chain's CDR3 is CAWSVGESNQPQHF. The CDR3 nucleotides read TGTGCCTGGAGTGTGGGGGAAAGCAATCAGCCCCAGCATTTT.

Note on this clonotype: Sequence at one end of the junction differs from germline and may be a read error. The chain carries TRBV20-1 and TRBJ2-7, with a possible D match to TRBD2 (5 bases). The CDR3 spans 16 residues. Per the germline V gene, CDR1 is DFQATT and CDR2 is SNEGSKA (reference sequence). CDR3 in DNA: TGCAGTGCTAGAGATCCAACGAGGGTAGCTGAAGCCTCTTGGGTTTTC. Encoded protein: CSARDPTRVAEASWVF.

This rearrangement joins TRBV29-1 to TRBJ1-1, with TRBD1 as a possible D gene (5 bases). Germline CDR1 reads SQVTM; CDR2 reads ANQGSEA. Trimming removed 6 bases from V and 0 bases from J, with 11 bases in between. This CDR3 is 13 amino acids long. The CDR3 sequence: CSVQESLNTEAFF. CDR3 bases: TGCAGCGTACAGGAGTCACTGAACACTGAAGCTTTCTTT.

This clonotype was detected only a few times. This chain uses TRBV5-6 with TRBJ2-7, with 8 positions matching TRBD1. This CDR3 has 15 residues. J was trimmed by 2 bases and V by 2 bases; bases with no gene match: 6. CDR1 is SGHDT and CDR2 is YYEEEE in the germline V gene. The CDR3 region has the DNA TGTGCCAGCAGCTTTTCCGGGACAGGCCCCTACGAGCAGTACTTC. Translating gives CASSFSGTGPYEQYF.

This clonotype was detected only a few times. V usage is TRBV2 and J usage is TRBJ2-7, with unresolved D. V was cut by 5 bases and J by 3 bases, with 8 bases left in between. Looked up from germline, CDR1 is SNHLY and CDR2 is FYNNEI. The CDR3 is made up of 12 amino acids. The CDR3 spells CASSRSGYEQYF. In DNA, the CDR3 is TGTGCCAGCAGTCGATCGGGCTACGAGCAGTACTTC.

This clonotype appeared many times. V is TRBV7-2 and J is TRBJ2-2; D not resolved. The CDR3 runs 12 residues. CDR1 and CDR2 from the germline V gene are SGHTA and FQGNSA. The V and J ends lost 5 bases and 3 bases respectively, with 4 bases between them. The CDR3 DNA follows: TGTGCCAGCAGCCCATACACCGGGGAGCTGTTTTTT. Amino acid sequence: CASSPYTGELFF. The full variable domain, with the rest looked up from reference TRBV7-2 and TRBJ2-2, is GAGVSQSPSNKVTEKGKDVELRCDPISGHTALYWYRQSLGQGLEFLIYFQGNSAPDKSGLPSDRFSAERTGGSVSTLTIQRTQQEDSAVYLCASSPYTGELFFGEGSRLTVL.

Ten or more counts support this clonotype. The rearrangement joins TRBV7-9 to TRBJ2-2; TRBD1 agrees at 9 bases. With 6 bases clipped from V and 3 bases from J, the junction kept 8 bases outside the gene matches. Germline-derived CDR1 and CDR2 are SEHNR and FQNEAQ (reference sequence). The CDR3 length is 16 residues. The CDR3 nucleotides are TGTGCCAGCAGGAGTTGGTGGGACAGGGACACCGGGGAGCTGTTTTTT. Its protein product is CASRSWWDRDTGELFF. Using reference TRBV7-9 and TRBJ2-2 for the parts outside the CDR3, the full variable domain is DTGVSQNPRHKITKRGQNVTFRCDPISEHNRLYWYRQTLGQGPEFLTYFQNEAQLEKSRLLSDRFSAERPKGSFSTLEIQRTEQGDSAMYLCASRSWWDRDTGELFFGEGSRLTVL.

The rearrangement joins TRBV3-1 to TRBJ1-6, with 7 bases matching TRBD1. With V trimmed by 4 bases and J by 9 bases, 6 bases remained unmatched. This CDR3 spans 14 amino acids. Germline values: CDR1 LGHDT, CDR2 YNNKEL (reference sequence). The CDR3 DNA reads as TGTGCCAGCAGCCTGACAGGGAGCGGTTCACCCCTCCACTTT. Protein product: CASSLTGSGSPLHF.

This clonotype was recorded many times. The gene calls are TRBV7-2 and TRBJ2-1; possible D gene TRBD2, 7 bases. V lost 1 base, J lost 4 bases, and 11 bases lay in between. Per germline, CDR1 SGHTA and CDR2 FQGNSA. CDR3 length: 15 residues. CDR3 loop: CASSLEGGPYNEQFF. The CDR3 DNA reads as TGTGCCAGCAGCTTAGAGGGGGGGCCATACAATGAGCAGTTCTTC. Complete variable domain (other parts from reference TRBV7-2 and TRBJ2-1): GAGVSQSPSNKVTEKGKDVELRCDPISGHTALYWYRQSLGQGLEFLIYFQGNSAPDKSGLPSDRFSAERTGGSVSTLTIQRTQQEDSAVYLCASSLEGGPYNEQFFGPGTRLTVL.

This clonotype was found a few times. The CDR3 nucleotides are TGCAGTGCTAGGGGACTAGCGAGCACAGATACGCAGTATTTT. Translating gives CSARGLASTDTQYF. The chain carries TRBV20-1 and TRBJ2-3, with 10 nucleotides matching TRBD2. J was trimmed by 0 bases and V by 3 bases; bases with no gene match: 0. The germline gives CDR1 DFQATT, CDR2 SNEGSKA (reference sequence). The CDR3 consists of 14 residues.

This clonotype was picked up a small number of times. The J gene is TRBJ2-5, the V gene TRBV24-1; 8 nucleotides agree with TRBD1. The CDR3 spans 13 residues. The V and J ends lost 7 bases and 1 base, in that order; junction bases with no gene match: 1. Germline V gene lookup returns CDR1 KGHDR and CDR2 SFDVKD. CDR3 region: CATRGTGQETQYF. CDR3 bases: TGTGCCACCAGGGGGACAGGCCAAGAGACCCAGTACTTC.

There are many counts of this clonotype. The rearrangement uses TRBV3-1 and TRBJ2-2; 8 positions agree with TRBD1. With 3 bases clipped from V and 9 bases from J, the junction kept 12 bases outside the gene matches. This CDR3 has 16 amino acids. Per the germline V gene, CDR1 is LGHDT and CDR2 is YNNKEL (reference sequence). The CDR3 nucleotides read TGTGCCAGCAGCCAGTCCGGGACAGGTCTGAGGAGGGAGCTGTTTTTT. It translates to CASSQSGTGLRRELFF.